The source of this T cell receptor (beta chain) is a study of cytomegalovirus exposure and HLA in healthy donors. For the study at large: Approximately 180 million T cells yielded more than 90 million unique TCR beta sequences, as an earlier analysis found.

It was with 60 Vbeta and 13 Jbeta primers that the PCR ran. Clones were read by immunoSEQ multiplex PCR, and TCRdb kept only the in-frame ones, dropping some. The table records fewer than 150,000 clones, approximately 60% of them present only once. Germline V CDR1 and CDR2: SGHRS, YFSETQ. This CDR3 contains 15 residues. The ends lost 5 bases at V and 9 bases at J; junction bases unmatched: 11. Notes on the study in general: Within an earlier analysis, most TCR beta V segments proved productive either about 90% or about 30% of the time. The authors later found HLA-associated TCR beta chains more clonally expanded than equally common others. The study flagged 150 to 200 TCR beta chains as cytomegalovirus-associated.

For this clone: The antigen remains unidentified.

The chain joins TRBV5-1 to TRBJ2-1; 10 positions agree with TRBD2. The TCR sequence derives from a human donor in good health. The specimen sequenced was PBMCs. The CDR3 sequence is CASRILAGDAGEQFF. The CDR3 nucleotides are TGCGCCAGCAGGATCCTAGCGGGAGATGCGGGTGAGCAGTTCTTC.